This entry features one TCR beta chain sequence. CDR1 and CDR2 (germline): GTSNPN, SVGIG (reference sequence). The CDR3 extends over 13 amino acids. V gave up 2 bases and J gave up 4 bases, with 12 bases separating them. The record originates from a study of blood T cell repertoires in COVID-19. Study-wide background: Sites in the United States, Italy and Spain provided acute and convalescent COVID-19 samples. Sample material is recorded as cDNA or gDNA derived from T cells, B-cell-depleted T cells, or PBMCs.

Methods used by the authors: Estimates of nucleated cell counts were drawn from the amplification of reference gene primers. Profiling relied on immunoSEQ multiplex PCR, and the TCRdb table lists in-frame clones only, not all of them. V, J and clone size are taken as reported in that table, and D and trimming were inferred from the DNA itself. The sample contains approximately 170,000 clones, 80% to 90% of which appear only once. The chain is built from TRBV30 and TRBJ2-7; possibly TRBD2 for D (5 bases). Source material: peripheral blood. This sequence was found in a man younger than 45 with acute or convalescent COVID-19. DNA for the CDR3: TGTGCCTGGAGTAAGGCTAGCATATACGAGCAGTACTTC. It codes for CAWSKASIYEQYF. The whole variable domain, filled in from reference TRBV30 and TRBJ2-7, reads SQTIHQWPATLVQPVGSPLSLECTVEGTSNPNLYWYRQAAGRGLQLLFYSVGIGQISSEVPQNLSASRPQDRQFILSSKKLLLSDSGFYLCAWSKASIYEQYFGPGTRLTVT.